Detailed here is one T cell receptor beta chain. Its antigen remains unknown. Together with thyroid ultrasound, orbital computed tomography, serum thyroxine and TRAb, clinical symptoms were used for diagnoses. This specimen comes from a study of T cells in Graves' hyperthyroidism and ophthalmopathy. General observations from the study: Ophthalmopathy was distinguished from stable hyperthyroidism by 13 V-J signatures. Researchers found most expanded thyroid clonotypes above 0.001 in blood as well.

V was cut by 5 bases and J by 7 bases, with 21 bases left in between. CDR1 and CDR2 from the germline V gene are SGHTA and FQGNSA. This CDR3 region has 15 residues. TCR beta CDR3 region amplification was performed from RNA transcripts. The TCR CDR3 was amplified in a first-round RT-PCR using the HTBI primer set. TCRdb re-derived calls from the multiplex PCR reads in MiXCR, one entry per CDR3 protein. The sample lists over 500,000 distinct CDR3 sequences, 40% to 55% occurring once. This chain joins TRBV7-2 and TRBJ2-7, with D tentatively TRBD1 (5 bases). The clonotype originates from an adult woman with Graves' disease, either hyperthyroidism or ophthalmopathy (not recorded which). Material for sequencing was peripheral blood or thyroid tissue (not recorded which). The CDR3 sequence is CASSLIPQGFQEQYF. In DNA form, the CDR3 reads TGTGCCAGCAGCCTAATTCCCCAGGGTTTCCAAGAGCAGTACTTC.